The 2 T cell receptor beta chains below come from one sample, sequenced in a study of Ad26.COV2.S vaccination and SARS-CoV-2 variants. Described treatment: roughly 20 received Ad26.COV2.S at low or high dose, single or two shots; about 5 received placebo; per-sample allocation not given. The study sampled participants on day 63 after the first vaccine or placebo injection. TCRdb's table, derived via immunoSEQ multiplex PCR, lists solely in-frame clones and lacks some. The sample contains under 600,000 clones, 89% of which appear only once. The sequenced sample was peripheral blood, obtained in a trial of Ad26.COV2.S vaccine versus placebo. The receptors were sampled from a person between 18 and 65 years old who received the Ad26.COV2.S COVID-19 vaccine or a placebo.

The chain recombines TRBV28 with TRBJ1-3, with D perhaps matching TRBD1 (5 bases). CDR3 size: 14 residues. V lost 5 bases and J lost 1, with 9 bases in between. The germline CDR1 and CDR2 sequences are MDHEN and SYDVKM. The CDR3: CASSSGGSGNTIYF. In nucleotides, the CDR3 is TGTGCCAGCAGTAGCGGGGGTTCTGGAAACACCATATATTTT.

The V and J genes are TRBV24-1 and TRBJ2-1; 15 nucleotides agree with TRBD2. CDR1 and CDR2 from the germline V gene are KGHDR and SFDVKD. CDR3 size: 19 residues. With V trimmed by 4 bases and J by 4 bases, 10 bases remained unmatched. DNA for the CDR3: TGTGCCACCAGTGACTCCCGGACTAGCGGGAGGGCAGGGTACAATGAGCAGTTCTTC. Translated: CATSDSRTSGRAGYNEQFF.